This T cell receptor (beta chain) was documented in a study of patients and donors after allogeneic stem cell transplantation (dated by TCRdb to the early 2020s). Library preparation was by RT-PCR. The sequencer was a NextSeq 550. TCRdb applied fastp at Q25 and MiXCR to the public reads, then kept only in-frame beta chains. Entries that share a CDR3 protein sequence are merged under the most common genes and DNA. The sample table records approximately 140,000 distinct CDR3 sequences; roughly 35% of these occur just once. The ten largest account for 40% to 55% of the sample. Turning to this clonotype: It lacks a known antigen. Base qualities are not recorded, but no much larger clone differs from it by a single base.

The sequencing sample was made of blood, either unsorted or a sorted T cell fraction (not recorded which). This TCR was sampled from a human donor who was either an allogeneic HSCT recipient or a stem cell or donor lymphocyte infusion donor (not recorded which). It is not recorded whose cells these are; they may come from a transplant donor.

CDR3 loop: CATAVEGGGNTIYF. The bases read TGTGCGACAGCAGTAGAGGGTGGGGGAAACACCATATATTTT. Recombination linked TRBV21-1 to TRBJ1-3; TRBD1, the table's D call, was not compared with the DNA. TRBV21-1 is a documented pseudogene. From the cysteine through the phenylalanine, the CDR3 covers 14 amino acids. Only the CDR3 region is kept as DNA, spanning 42 bases read in frame from base 1.